This TCR beta chain was obtained from a study of T-cell memory formation after mild COVID-19. Study outcomes and limitations: Second-wave clones reaching peak frequency on day 37 lacked confirmed SARS-CoV-2 specificity.

The CDR3 has 15 residues. Trimming took 0 bases from V and 3 from J, leaving 12 bases between them. The germline CDR1 and CDR2 sequences are LNHDA and SQIVND (reference sequence). As for this clonotype: Its specificity is not known.

Barcoded TCR alpha and TCR beta cDNA libraries with UMIs came from 5'RACE using constant-segment primers. MiXCR, applied by TCRdb to the 5' RACE reads, yields one record per CDR3 protein. The table includes roughly 320,000 distinct CDR3 sequences, approximately 29% detected once. The sample comprised PBMCs or a T cell subset sorted from them (not recorded which). The chain carries TRBV19 and TRBJ2-7, with D possibly matching TRBD2 (5 bases). The TCR was taken from an adult woman who had mild COVID-19 (a few samples of this study predate the infection). Cell type and time point are not known. This CDR3 reads CASSIDLLRGYEQYF. The CDR3 bases are TGTGCCAGTAGTATAGATCTATTACGGGGCTACGAGCAGTACTTC.